This TCR beta chain came from a study of blood T cell repertoires in COVID-19. Whole-study context: The study drew acute and convalescent COVID-19 samples from the United States, Italy and Spain. In each case, the material was cDNA or gDNA derived from T cells, B-cell-depleted T cells, or PBMCs.

The V and J ends lost 3 bases and 3 bases, in that order; junction bases with no gene match: 19. There are 20 residues in the CDR3. Germline V gene sequence: CDR1 SGDLS, CDR2 YYNGEE. Original processing methods: From reference gene primer amplification, estimates of nucleated cell counts were derived. Generated by immunoSEQ multiplex PCR, the TCRdb table keeps only in-frame clones and is missing some. V and J calls plus clone size are reproduced from that table; the DNA served to infer D and trimming. This sample carries roughly 43,000 clones, 82% of them seen once, and the ten largest clones take 4.2%.

Sequencing used peripheral blood. This sequence originates from a woman between 65 and 79 years old with acute or convalescent COVID-19. The V gene is TRBV9, the J gene TRBJ2-1; 9 nucleotides line up with TRBD2. The CDR3 DNA is TGTGCCAGCAGCGAGCCCATAGCGGGAGATTTGTATGGTTACTACAATGAGCAGTTCTTC. It codes for CASSEPIAGDLYGYYNEQFF.